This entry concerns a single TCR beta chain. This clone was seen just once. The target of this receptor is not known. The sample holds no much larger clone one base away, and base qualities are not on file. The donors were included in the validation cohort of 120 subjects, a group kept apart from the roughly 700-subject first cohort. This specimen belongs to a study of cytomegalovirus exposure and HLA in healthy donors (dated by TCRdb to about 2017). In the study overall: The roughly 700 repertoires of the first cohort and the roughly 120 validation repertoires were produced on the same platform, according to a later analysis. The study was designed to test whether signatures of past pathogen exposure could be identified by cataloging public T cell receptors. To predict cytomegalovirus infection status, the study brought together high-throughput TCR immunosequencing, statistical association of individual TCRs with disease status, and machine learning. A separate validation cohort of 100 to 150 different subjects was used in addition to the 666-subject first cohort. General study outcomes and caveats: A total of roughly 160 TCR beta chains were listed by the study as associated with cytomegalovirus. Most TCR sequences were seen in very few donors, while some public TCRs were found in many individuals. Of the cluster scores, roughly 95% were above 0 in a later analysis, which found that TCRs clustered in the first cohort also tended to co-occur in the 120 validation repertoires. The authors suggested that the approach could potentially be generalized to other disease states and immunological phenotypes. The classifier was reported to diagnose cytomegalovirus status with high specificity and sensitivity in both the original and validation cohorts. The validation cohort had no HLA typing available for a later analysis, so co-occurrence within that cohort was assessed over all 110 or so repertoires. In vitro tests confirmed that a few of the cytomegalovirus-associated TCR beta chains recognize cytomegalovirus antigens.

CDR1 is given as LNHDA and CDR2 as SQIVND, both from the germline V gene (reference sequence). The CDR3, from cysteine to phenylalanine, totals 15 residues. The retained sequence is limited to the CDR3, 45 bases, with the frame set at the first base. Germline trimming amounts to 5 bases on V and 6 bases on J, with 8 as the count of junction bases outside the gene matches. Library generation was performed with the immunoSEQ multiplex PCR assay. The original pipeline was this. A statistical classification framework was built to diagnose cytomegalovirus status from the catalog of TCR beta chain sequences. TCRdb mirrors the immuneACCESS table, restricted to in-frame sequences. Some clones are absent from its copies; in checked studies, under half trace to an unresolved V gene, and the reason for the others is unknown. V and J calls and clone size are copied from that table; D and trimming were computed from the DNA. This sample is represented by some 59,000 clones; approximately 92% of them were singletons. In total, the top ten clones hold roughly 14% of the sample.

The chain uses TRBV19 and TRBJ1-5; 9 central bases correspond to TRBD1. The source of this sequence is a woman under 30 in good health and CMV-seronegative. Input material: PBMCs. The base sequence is TGTGCCAGTAGTTCCGGGACAGGGCAATGTCAGCCCCAGCATTTT. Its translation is CASSSGTGQCQPQHF.